Below, 9 T cell receptor beta chains from the same sample are listed, as sequenced in a study of shared T cell receptors in the human thymus. Profiling relied on immunoSEQ multiplex PCR, and the TCRdb table lists in-frame clones only, not all of them. The table shows over 650,000 clones, with over 75% occurring only once. This sample was shared with a second study, whose subject was human thymus T cells.

The sample comprised thymocytes. The receptors stem from a boy under three years old with a congenital heart defect.

V and J are TRBV30 and TRBJ1-2; D perhaps matches TRBD1 (5 bases). Trimming took 1 base from V and 3 from J, leaving 12 bases between them. CDR3 length equals 14 residues. Germline CDR1 GTSNPN, CDR2 SVGIG (reference sequence). The CDR3 spells CAWSDSGRHYGYTF. The CDR3 DNA reads as TGTGCCTGGAGTGACTCAGGGCGTCACTATGGCTACACCTTC. Full variable domain (missing parts from reference TRBV30 and TRBJ1-2): SQTIHQWPATLVQPVGSPLSLECTVEGTSNPNLYWYRQAAGRGLQLLFYSVGIGQISSEVPQNLSASRPQDRQFILSSKKLLLSDSGFYLCAWSDSGRHYGYTFGSGTRLTVV.

The V gene is TRBV28, the J gene TRBJ1-1; perhaps TRBD1 as D (6 bases). Per germline, CDR1 MDHEN and CDR2 SYDVKM. V lost 3 bases and J 0 bases, leaving 14 bases between the germline ends. The CDR3 has 16 residues. This chain's CDR3 is CASSFGRRTVNTEAFF. CDR3 nucleotide sequence: TGTGCCAGCAGTTTTGGTAGACGGACAGTGAACACTGAAGCTTTCTTT. Supplemented by reference TRBV28 and TRBJ1-1, the full variable domain reads DVKVTQSSRYLVKRTGEKVFLECVQDMDHENMFWYRQDPGLGLRLIYFSYDVKMKEKGDIPEGYSVSREKKERFSLILESASTNQTSMYLCASSFGRRTVNTEAFFGQGTRLTVV.

The chain couples TRBV7-2 to TRBJ2-7; 8 bases line up with TRBD1. The CDR3 has 17 residues. Looked up from germline, CDR1 is SGHTA and CDR2 is FQGNSA. The V segment lost 5 bases and the J segment 3 bases; nucleotides outside the gene matches: 15. The CDR3 reads CASSPPAGTGDLYEQYF. The DNA of the CDR3 is TGTGCCAGCAGCCCCCCCGCCGGGACAGGCGACCTCTACGAGCAGTACTTC.

This rearrangement joins TRBV19 to TRBJ1-5; no clear D. V was cut by 7 bases and J by 0 bases, with 7 bases left in between. The CDR3 consists of 13 residues. Germline V gene sequence: CDR1 LNHDA, CDR2 SQIVND (reference sequence). The CDR3 loop reads CASTGHSNQPQHF. The CDR3 DNA reads TGTGCCAGTACGGGTCATAGCAATCAGCCCCAGCATTTT.

The V call is TRBV5-6, the J call TRBJ1-1; TRBD1 agrees at 7 bases. Per the germline V gene, CDR1 is SGHDT and CDR2 is YYEEEE. This CDR3 contains 14 residues. Trimming removed 4 bases from V and 6 bases from J; junction bases left unmatched: 9. CDR3 in DNA: TGTGCCAGCAGCCCAAGGACAGGAATGGCTGAAGCTTTCTTT. Amino acids: CASSPRTGMAEAFF.

V usage is TRBV18 and J usage is TRBJ2-3; TRBD1 aligns across 10 bases. The CDR3 extends over 15 amino acids. V lost 3 bases to trimming and J lost 5 bases; unmatched junction nucleotides: 5. The V gene's germline CDR1 is KGHSH and CDR2 LQKENI. The CDR3 DNA reads TGTGCCAGCTCACCCGGGACAGGGGTTGTAGATACGCAGTATTTT. Translating gives CASSPGTGVVDTQYF.

CDR3 sequence (DNA): TGTGCCTGGATGTACGGTCAGCCCCAGCATTTT. It codes for CAWMYGQPQHF. J is TRBJ1-5 and V is TRBV30; D remains unclear. Germline lookup yields CDR1 GTSNPN and CDR2 SVGIG (reference sequence). The V gene lost 4 bases and the J gene lost 6 bases, with 7 bases spanning the gap. The CDR3 is made up of 11 amino acids.

The V gene is TRBV5-4, the J gene TRBJ2-7; 9 positions agree with TRBD1. Looked up from germline, CDR1 is SGHNT and CDR2 is YYREEE (reference sequence). This CDR3 is built from 15 residues. V gave up 2 bases and J gave up 1 base; unmatched junction bases: 4. CDR3 in DNA: TGTGCCAGCAGCTTCCGGGACAGGGTATCCTACGAGCAGTACTTC. It yields the protein CASSFRDRVSYEQYF.

V gene TRBV5-8 combines with J gene TRBJ1-5; D gene unclear. Trimming cost V 2 bases and J 0 bases, with 18 bases left between them. Germline-derived CDR1 and CDR2 are SGHTS and YDEGEE. CDR3 length: 18 residues. CDR3 region: CASSFSPIPLCSNQPQHF. The CDR3 DNA reads TGTGCCAGCAGCTTTTCGCCTATTCCACTGTGTAGCAATCAGCCCCAGCATTTT.